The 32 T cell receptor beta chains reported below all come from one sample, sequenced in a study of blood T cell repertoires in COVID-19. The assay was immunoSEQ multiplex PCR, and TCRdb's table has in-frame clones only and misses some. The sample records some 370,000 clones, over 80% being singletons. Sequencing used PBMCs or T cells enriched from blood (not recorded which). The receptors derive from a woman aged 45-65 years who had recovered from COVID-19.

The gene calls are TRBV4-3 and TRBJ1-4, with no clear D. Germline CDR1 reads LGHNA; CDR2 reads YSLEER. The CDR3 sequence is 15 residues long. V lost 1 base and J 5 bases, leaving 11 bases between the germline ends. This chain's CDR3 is CASSQVFGQNEKLFF. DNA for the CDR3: TGCGCCAGCAGCCAAGTTTTTGGGCAGAATGAAAAACTGTTTTTT.

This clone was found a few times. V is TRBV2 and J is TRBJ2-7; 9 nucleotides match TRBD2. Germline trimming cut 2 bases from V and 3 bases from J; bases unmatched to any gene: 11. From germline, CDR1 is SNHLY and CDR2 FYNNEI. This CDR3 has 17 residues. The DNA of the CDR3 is TGTGCCAGCAGTGAAATTCCAGGGCTAGCGGGATTCTACGAGCAGTACTTC. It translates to CASSEIPGLAGFYEQYF.

The CDR3: CAWTGQSRVNSPLHF. The CDR3 nucleotides read TGTGCCTGGACCGGACAGTCGAGGGTTAATTCACCCCTCCACTTT. This chain links TRBV30 with TRBJ1-6; perhaps TRBD1 as D (6 bases). V was shortened by 4 bases and J by 6 bases, with 16 bases between the two germline ends. The germline gives CDR1 GTSNPN, CDR2 SVGIG (reference sequence). This CDR3 spans 15 amino acids.

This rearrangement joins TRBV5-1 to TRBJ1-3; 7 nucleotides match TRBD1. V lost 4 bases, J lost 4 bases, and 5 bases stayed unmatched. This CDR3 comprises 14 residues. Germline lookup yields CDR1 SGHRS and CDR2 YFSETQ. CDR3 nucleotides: TGCGCCAGCAGCCAGTTACAGGGGGGAAACACCATATATTTT. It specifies CASSQLQGGNTIYF.

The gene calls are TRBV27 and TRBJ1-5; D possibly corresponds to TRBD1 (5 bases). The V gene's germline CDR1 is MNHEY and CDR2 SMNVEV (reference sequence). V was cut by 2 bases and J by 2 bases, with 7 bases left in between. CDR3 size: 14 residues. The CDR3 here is CASSLGGGNQPQHF. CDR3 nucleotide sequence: TGTGCCAGCAGTTTAGGGGGGGGCAATCAGCCCCAGCATTTT.

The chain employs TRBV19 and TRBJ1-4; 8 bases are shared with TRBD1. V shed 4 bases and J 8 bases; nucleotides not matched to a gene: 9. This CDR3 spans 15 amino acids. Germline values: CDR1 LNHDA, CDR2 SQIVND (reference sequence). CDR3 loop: CASSTRQGWDEKLFF. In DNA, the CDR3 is TGTGCCAGTAGTACAAGACAGGGGTGGGACGAAAAACTGTTTTTT.

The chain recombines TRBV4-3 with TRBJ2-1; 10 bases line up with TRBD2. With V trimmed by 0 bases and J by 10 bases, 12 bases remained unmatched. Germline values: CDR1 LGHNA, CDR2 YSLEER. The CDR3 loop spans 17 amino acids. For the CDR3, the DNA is TGCGCCAGCAGCCAAGAATTTGCAAGGACTAGCGGTAGCGAGCAGTTCTTC. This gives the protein CASSQEFARTSGSEQFF.

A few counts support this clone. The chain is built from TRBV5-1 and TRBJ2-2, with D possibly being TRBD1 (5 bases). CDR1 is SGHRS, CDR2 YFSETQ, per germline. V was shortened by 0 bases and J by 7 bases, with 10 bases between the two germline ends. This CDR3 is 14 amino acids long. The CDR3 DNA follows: TGCGCCAGCAGCTTGGAGCTCAGGGTCGGGGAGCTGTTTTTT. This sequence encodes CASSLELRVGELFF.

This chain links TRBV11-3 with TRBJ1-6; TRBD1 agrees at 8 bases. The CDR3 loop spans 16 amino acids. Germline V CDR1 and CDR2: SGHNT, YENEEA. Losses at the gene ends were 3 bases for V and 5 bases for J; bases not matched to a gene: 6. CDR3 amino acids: CASSLRTGHNNSPLHF. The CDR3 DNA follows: TGTGCCAGCAGCTTGAGGACAGGGCATAATAATTCACCCCTCCACTTT.

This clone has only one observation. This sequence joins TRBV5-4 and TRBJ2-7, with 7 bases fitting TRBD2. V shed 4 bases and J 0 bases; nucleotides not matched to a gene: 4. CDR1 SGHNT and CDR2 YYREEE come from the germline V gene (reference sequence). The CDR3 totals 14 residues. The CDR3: CASSPPGGSYEQYF. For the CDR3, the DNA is TGTGCCAGCAGCCCGCCGGGGGGCTCCTACGAGCAGTACTTC.

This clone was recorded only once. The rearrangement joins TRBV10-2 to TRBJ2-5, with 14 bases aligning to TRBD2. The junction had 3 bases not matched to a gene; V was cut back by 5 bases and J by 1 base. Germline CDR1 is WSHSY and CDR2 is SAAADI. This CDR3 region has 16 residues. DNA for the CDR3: TGCGCCAGCAGTCACGGACTAGCGGGGGGCCAAGAGACCCAGTACTTC. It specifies CASSHGLAGGQETQYF.

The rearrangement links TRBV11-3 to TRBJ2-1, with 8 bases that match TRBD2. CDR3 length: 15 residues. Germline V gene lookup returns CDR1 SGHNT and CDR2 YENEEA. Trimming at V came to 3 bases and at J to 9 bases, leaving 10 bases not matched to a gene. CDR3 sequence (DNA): TGTGCCAGCAGCTTTCGGGCGGGGGGATTCGGTGAGCAGTTCTTC. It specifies CASSFRAGGFGEQFF.

The DNA for the CDR3 is TGTGCCAGTAGTCAGGGGACTGGCTACACCTTC. The encoded protein is CASSQGTGYTF. The chain couples TRBV19 to TRBJ1-2; D is possibly TRBD1 (6 bases). The CDR3 is 11 residues long. Trimming left V 5 bases short and J 7 bases short, with 8 bases between. From germline, CDR1 is LNHDA and CDR2 SQIVND (reference sequence).

The CDR3 is CASSLNGQNIQYF. The CDR3 DNA reads as TGTGCCAGCAGCTTGAATGGCCAAAACATTCAGTACTTC. The J gene is TRBJ2-4, the V gene TRBV5-4, with unresolved D. Trimming removed 1 base from V and 5 bases from J, with 7 bases in between. The CDR3 consists of 13 residues. Germline assignment: CDR1 SGHNT and CDR2 YYREEE (reference sequence). Based on the CDR3 plus reference TRBV5-4 and TRBJ2-4, the full variable domain is ETGVTQSPTHLIKTRGQQVTLRCSSQSGHNTVSWYQQALGQGPQFIFQYYREEENGRGNFPPRFSGLQFPNYSSELNVNALELDDSALYLCASSLNGQNIQYFGAGTRLSVL.

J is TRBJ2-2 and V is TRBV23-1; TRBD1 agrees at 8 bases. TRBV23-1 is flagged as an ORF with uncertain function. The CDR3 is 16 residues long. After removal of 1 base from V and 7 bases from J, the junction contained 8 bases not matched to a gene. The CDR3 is CASSQFARGQSGELFF. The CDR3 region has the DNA TGCGCCAGCAGTCAATTTGCCAGGGGGCAGAGCGGGGAGCTGTTTTTT.

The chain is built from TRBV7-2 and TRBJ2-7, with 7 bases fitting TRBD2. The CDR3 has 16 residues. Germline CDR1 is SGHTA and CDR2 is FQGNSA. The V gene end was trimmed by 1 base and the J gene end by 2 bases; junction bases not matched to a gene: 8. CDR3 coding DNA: TGTGCCAGCAGCTTAGATCCCGCGGGAGCTCCCTACGAGCAGTACTTC. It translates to CASSLDPAGAPYEQYF.

Written as DNA, the CDR3 is TGTGCCAGCAATCTCCCGGGAGGGGGGAGTAAGTACGAGCAGTACTTC. This codes for CASNLPGGGSKYEQYF. The chain has TRBV2 and TRBJ2-7; 8 bases are shared with TRBD2. This CDR3 contains 16 residues. Germline V lookup: CDR1 SNHLY, CDR2 FYNNEI. Unmatched junction bases numbered 15, after V lost 7 bases and J lost 4 bases.

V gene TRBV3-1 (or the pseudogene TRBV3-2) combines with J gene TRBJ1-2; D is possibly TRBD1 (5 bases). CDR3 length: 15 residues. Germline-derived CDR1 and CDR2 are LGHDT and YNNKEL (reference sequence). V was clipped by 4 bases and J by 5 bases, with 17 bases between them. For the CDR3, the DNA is TGTGCCAGCAGCCTCCCTGGGGGGGAGAGATATGGCTACACCTTC. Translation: CASSLPGGERYGYTF.

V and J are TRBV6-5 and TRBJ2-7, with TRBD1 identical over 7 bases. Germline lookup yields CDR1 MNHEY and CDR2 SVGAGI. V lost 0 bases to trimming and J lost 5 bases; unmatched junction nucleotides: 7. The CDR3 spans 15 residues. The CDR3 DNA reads TGTGCCAGCAGTTACTCCCGACAGGGTATTCACGAGCAGTACTTC. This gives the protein CASSYSRQGIHEQYF.

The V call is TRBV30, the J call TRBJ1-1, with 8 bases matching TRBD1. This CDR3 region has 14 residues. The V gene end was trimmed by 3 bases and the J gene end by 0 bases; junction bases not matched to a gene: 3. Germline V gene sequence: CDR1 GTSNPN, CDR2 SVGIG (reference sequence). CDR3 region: CAWSRTGLNTEAFF. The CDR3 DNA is TGTGCCTGGAGCCGGACAGGGTTGAACACTGAAGCTTTCTTT.

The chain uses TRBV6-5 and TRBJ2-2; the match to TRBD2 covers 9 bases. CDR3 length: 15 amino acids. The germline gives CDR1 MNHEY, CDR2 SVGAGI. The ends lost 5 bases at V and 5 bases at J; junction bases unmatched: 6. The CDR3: CASSSGGPSTGELFF. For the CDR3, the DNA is TGTGCCAGCAGTAGCGGGGGGCCGAGTACCGGGGAGCTGTTTTTT.

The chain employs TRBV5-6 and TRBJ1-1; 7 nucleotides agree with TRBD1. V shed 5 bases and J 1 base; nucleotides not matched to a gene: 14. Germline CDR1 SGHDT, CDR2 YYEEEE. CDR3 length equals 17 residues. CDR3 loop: CASSRGLGTVANTEAFF. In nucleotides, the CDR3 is TGTGCCAGCAGTCGGGGGCTGGGGACAGTTGCGAACACTGAAGCTTTCTTT.

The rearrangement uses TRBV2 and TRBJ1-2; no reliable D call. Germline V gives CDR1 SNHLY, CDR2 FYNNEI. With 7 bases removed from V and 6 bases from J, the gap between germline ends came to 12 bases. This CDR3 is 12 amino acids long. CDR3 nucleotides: TGTGCCAGCACACGACTCACCAATGGCTACACCTTC. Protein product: CASTRLTNGYTF.

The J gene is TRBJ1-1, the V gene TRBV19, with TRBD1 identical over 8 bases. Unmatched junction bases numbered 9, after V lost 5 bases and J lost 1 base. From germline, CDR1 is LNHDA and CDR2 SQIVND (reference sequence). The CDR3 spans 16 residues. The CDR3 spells CASSFGQGSSNTEAFF. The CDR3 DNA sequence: TGTGCCAGTAGTTTCGGACAGGGAAGCTCGAACACTGAAGCTTTCTTT.

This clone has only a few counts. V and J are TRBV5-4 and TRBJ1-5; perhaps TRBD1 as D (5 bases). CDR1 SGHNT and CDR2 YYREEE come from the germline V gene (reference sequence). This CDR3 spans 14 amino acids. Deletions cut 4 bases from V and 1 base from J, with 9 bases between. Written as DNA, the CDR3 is TGTGCCAGCAGCCCCGACAGAAGCAATCAGCCCCAGCATTTT. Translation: CASSPDRSNQPQHF.

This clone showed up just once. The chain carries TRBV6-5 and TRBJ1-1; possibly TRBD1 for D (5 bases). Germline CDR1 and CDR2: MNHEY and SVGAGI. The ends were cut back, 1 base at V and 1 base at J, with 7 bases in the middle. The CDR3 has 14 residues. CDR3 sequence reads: CASSYYGGNTEAFF. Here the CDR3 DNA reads TGTGCCAGCAGTTACTACGGGGGGAACACTGAAGCTTTCTTT.

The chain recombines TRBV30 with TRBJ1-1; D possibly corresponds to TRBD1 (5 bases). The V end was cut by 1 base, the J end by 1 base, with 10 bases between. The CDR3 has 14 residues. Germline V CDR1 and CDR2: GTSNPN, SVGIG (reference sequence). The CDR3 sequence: CAWSAGVQNTEAFF. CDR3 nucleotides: TGTGCCTGGAGTGCGGGGGTTCAGAACACTGAAGCTTTCTTT.

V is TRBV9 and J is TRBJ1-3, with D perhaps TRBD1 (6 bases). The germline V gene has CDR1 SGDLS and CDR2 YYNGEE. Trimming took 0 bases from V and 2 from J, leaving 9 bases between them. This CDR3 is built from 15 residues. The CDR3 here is CASSVVGQPGNTIYF. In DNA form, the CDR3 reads TGTGCCAGCAGCGTAGTAGGACAGCCTGGAAACACCATATATTTT.

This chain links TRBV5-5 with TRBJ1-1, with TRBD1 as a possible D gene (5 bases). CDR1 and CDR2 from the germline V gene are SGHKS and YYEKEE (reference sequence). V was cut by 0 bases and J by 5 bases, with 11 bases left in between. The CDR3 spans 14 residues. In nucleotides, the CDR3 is TGTGCCAGCAGCTTGGCGGGGGAGTGGACTGAAGCTTTCTTT. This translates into CASSLAGEWTEAFF.

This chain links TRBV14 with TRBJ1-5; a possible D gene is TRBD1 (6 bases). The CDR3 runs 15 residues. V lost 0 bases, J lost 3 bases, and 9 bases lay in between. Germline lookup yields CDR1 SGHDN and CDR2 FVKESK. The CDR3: CASSQDGGANQPQHF. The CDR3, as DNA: TGTGCCAGCAGCCAAGACGGGGGGGCCAATCAGCCCCAGCATTTT.

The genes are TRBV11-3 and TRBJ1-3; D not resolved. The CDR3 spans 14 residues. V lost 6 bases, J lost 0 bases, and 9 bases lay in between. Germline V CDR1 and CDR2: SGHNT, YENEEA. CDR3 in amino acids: CASRRASSGNTIYF. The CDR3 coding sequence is TGTGCCAGCAGGAGGGCATCCTCTGGAAACACCATATATTTT.

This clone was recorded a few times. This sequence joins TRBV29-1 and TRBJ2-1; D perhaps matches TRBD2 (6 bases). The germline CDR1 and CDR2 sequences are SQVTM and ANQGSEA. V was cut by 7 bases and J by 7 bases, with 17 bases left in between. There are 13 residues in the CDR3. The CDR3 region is CSAGPGEANEQFF. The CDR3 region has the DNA TGCAGCGCCGGGCCGGGGGAAGCGAATGAGCAGTTCTTC.